Below, one T cell receptor beta chain is given with its context. This same CDR3 is encoded by further DNA sequences in the sample. The data are from a study of shared clonotypes between healthy human individuals. Study context: A couple of female and a few male donors aged 18 to 49 were enrolled.

The ends lost 1 base at V and 3 bases at J; junction bases unmatched: 0. The CDR3 totals 15 residues. Germline CDR1 KGHSH, CDR2 LQKENI. The assay was immunoSEQ multiplex PCR, and TCRdb's table has in-frame clones only and misses some. The repertoire holds 950,000 to 1,100,000 clones, around four fifths seen once, with approximately 1.3% in the top ten. This clonotype was sampled from a young man in good health. V gene TRBV18 combines with J gene TRBJ2-2; TRBD1 agrees at 9 bases. The sample taken for sequencing was memory CD4+ T cells sorted from blood. Subset defined: CD45RA-negative fraction. The CDR3 nucleotides read TGTGCCAGCTCACCACGACAGGGGGACACCGGGGAGCTGTTTTTT. Protein sequence: CASSPRQGDTGELFF.